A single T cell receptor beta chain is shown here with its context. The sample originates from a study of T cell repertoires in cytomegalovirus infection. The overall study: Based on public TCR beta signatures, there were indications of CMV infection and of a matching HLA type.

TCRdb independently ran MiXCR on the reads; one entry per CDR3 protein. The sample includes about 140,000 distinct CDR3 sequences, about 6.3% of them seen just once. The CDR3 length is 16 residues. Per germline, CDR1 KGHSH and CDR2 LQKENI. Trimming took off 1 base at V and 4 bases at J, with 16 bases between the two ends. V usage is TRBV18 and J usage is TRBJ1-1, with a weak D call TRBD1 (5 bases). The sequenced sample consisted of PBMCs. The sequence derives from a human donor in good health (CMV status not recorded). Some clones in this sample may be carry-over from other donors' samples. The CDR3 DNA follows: TGTGCCAGCTCACCACGGGGGAGCAGCCAGGGCACTGAAGCTTTCTTT. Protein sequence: CASSPRGSSQGTEAFF.